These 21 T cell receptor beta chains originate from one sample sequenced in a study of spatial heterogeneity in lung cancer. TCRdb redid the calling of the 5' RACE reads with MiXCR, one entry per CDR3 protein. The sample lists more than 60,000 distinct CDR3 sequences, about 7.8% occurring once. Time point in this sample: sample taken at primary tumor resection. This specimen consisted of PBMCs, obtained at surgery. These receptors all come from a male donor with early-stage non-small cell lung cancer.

The CDR3 is CATSRAGTSYEQYF. CDR3 DNA: TGTGCCACCAGCAGAGCCGGGACCTCCTACGAGCAGTACTTC. This chain connects TRBV15 to TRBJ2-7; possibly TRBD1 or TRBD2 for D (5 bases each). This CDR3 comprises 14 residues. Germline V gives CDR1 LNHNV, CDR2 YYDKDF (reference sequence). Between the trimmed V and J ends, which lost 1 base and 0 bases, there was a span of 7 bases.

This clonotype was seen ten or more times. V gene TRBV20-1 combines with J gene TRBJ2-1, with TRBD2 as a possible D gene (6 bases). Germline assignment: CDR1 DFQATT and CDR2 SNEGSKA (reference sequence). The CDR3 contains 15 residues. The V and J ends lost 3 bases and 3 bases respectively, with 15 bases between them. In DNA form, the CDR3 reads TGCAGTGCTAGCAGTGGGACTGGGGGCTACAATGAGCAGTTCTTC. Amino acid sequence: CSASSGTGGYNEQFF.

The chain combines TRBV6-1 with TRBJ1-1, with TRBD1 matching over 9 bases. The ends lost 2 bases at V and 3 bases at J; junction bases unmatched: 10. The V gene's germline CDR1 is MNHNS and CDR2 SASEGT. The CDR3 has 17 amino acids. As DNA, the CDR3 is TGTGCCAGCAGTGAACGGGGGACAGGGACCCTTTACACTGAAGCTTTCTTT. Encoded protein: CASSERGTGTLYTEAFF.

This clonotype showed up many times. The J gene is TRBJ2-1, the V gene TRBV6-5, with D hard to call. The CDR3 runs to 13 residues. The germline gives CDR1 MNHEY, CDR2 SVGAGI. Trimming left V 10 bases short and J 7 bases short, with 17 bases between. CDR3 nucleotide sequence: TGTGCCACCAGAGACACCTCTTGGAATGAGCAGTTCTTC. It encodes CATRDTSWNEQFF.

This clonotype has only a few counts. The CDR3 loop reads CASSLEAGNYGYTF. The CDR3, as DNA: TGTGCCAGCAGCTTAGAGGCGGGTAACTATGGCTACACCTTC. This sequence joins TRBV7-9 and TRBJ1-2; D not resolved. CDR3 size: 14 residues. Germline V CDR1 and CDR2: SEHNR, FQNEAQ (reference sequence). V lost 1 base and J lost 1, with 7 bases in between.

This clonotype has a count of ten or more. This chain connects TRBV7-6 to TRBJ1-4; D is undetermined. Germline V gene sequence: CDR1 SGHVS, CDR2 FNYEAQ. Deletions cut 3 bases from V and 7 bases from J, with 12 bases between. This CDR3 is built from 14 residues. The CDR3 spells CASSFLGVGEKLFF. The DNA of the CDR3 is TGTGCCAGCAGCTTTTTGGGAGTTGGTGAAAAACTGTTTTTT.

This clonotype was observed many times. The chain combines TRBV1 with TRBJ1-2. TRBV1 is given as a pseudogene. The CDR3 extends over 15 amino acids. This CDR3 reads CTSSQGAGERYGYTF. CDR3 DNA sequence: TGCACCAGCAGCCAAGGAGCGGGGGAAAGATATGGCTACACCTTC.

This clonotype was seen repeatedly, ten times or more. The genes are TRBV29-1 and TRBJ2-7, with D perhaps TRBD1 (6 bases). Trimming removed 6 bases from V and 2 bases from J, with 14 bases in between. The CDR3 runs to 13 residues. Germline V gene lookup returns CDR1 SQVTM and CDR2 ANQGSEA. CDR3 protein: CSVESTGAYEQYF. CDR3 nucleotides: TGCAGCGTCGAATCGACAGGAGCCTACGAGCAGTACTTC.

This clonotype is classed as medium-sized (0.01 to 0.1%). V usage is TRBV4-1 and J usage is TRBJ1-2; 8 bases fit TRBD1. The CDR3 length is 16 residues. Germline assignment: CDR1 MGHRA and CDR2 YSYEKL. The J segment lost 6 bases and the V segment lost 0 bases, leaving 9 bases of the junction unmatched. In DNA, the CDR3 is TGCGCCAGCAGCCAAGACTCGGGACAGGCCATGAATGGCTACACCTTC. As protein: CASSQDSGQAMNGYTF.

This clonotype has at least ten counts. CDR3 sequence reads: CASSLDGVAANTGELFF. Here the CDR3 DNA reads TGTGCCAGCAGCTTAGATGGGGTAGCGGCGAACACCGGGGAGCTGTTTTTT. The chain recombines TRBV11-2 with TRBJ2-2; maybe TRBD2 (6 bases). The germline V and J ends were trimmed by 0 bases and 0 bases, with 11 bases remaining between them. This CDR3 has 17 amino acids. In germline, CDR1 is SGHAT, CDR2 FQNNGV. Full variable domain (rest looked up from reference TRBV11-2 and TRBJ2-2): EAGVAQSPRYKIIEKRQSVAFWCNPISGHATLYWYQQILGQGPKLLIQFQNNGVVDDSQLPKDRFSAERLKGVDSTLKIQPAKLEDSAVYLCASSLDGVAANTGELFFGEGSRLTVL.

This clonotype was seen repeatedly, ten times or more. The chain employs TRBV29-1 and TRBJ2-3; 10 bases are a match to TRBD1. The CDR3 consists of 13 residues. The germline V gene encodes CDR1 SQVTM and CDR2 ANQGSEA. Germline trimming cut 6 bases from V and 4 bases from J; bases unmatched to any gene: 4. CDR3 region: CSVDRGQSDTQYF. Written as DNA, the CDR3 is TGCAGCGTCGACAGGGGGCAGTCAGATACGCAGTATTTT.

The CDR3 region has the DNA TGTGCCAGCGGTACCTCAAGGGGGACAAATATGTACAATGAGCAGTTCTTC. Translation: CASGTSRGTNMYNEQFF. The chain is built from TRBV2 and TRBJ2-1, with D perhaps TRBD1 (6 bases). The V gene's germline CDR1 is SNHLY and CDR2 FYNNEI. CDR3 size: 17 residues. V lost 8 bases to trimming and J lost 4 bases, with 24 bases between them.

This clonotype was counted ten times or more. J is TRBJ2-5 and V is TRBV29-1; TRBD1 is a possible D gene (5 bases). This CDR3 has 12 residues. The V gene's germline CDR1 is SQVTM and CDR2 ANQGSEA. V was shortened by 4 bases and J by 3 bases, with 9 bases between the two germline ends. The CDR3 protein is CSVVGREETQYF. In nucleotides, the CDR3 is TGCAGCGTTGTGGGCAGGGAAGAGACCCAGTACTTC.

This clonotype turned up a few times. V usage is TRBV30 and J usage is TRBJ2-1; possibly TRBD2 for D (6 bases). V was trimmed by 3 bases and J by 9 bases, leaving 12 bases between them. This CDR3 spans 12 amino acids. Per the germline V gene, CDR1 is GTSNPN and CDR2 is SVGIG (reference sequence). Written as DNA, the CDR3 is TGTGCCTGGAGCCGCGGGGTGGGTGAGCAGTTCTTC. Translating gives CAWSRGVGEQFF.

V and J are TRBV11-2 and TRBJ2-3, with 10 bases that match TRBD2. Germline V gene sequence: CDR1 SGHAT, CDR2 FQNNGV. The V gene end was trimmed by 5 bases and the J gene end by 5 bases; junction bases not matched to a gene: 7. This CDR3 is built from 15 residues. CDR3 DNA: TGTGCCAGCAGCCAGCGGGAGGGCGGGGTAGATACGCAGTATTTT. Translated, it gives CASSQREGGVDTQYF.

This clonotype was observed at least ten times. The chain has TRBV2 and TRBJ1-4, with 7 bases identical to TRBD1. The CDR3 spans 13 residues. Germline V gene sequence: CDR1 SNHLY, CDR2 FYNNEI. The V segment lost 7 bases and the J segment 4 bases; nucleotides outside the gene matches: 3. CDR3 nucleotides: TGTGCCAGCAAAAGACAGGGTAATGAAAAACTGTTTTTT. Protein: CASKRQGNEKLFF.

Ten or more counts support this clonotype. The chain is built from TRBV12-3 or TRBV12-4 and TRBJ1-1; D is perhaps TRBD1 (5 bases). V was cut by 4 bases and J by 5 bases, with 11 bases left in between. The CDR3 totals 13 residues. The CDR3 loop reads CASSSQGKTEAFF. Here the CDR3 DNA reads TGTGCCAGCAGTTCCCAGGGTAAGACTGAAGCTTTCTTT.

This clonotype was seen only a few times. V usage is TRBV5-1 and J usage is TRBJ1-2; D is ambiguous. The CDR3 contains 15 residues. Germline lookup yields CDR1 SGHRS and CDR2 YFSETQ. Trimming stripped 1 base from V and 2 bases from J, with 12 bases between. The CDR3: CASSLSPVSNYGYTF. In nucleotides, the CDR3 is TGCGCCAGCAGCTTGTCTCCGGTTTCGAACTATGGCTACACCTTC. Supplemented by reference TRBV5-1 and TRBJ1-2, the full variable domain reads KAGVTQTPRYLIKTRGQQVTLSCSPISGHRSVSWYQQTPGQGLQFLFEYFSETQRNKGNFPGRFSGRQFSNSRSEMNVSTLELGDSALYLCASSLSPVSNYGYTFGSGTRLTVV.

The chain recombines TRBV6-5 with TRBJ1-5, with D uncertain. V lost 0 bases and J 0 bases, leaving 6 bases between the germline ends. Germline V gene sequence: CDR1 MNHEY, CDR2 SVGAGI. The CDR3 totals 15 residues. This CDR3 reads CASSYSWNSNQPQHF. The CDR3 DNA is TGTGCCAGCAGTTACTCTTGGAATAGCAATCAGCCCCAGCATTTT.

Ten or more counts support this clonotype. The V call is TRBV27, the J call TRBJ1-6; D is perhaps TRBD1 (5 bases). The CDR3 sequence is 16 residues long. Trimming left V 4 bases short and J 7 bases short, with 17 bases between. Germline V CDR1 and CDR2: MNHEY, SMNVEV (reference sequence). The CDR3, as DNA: TGTGCCAGCAGTTCCTCACCGGGACTCCCAAATTCACCCCTCCACTTT. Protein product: CASSSSPGLPNSPLHF.

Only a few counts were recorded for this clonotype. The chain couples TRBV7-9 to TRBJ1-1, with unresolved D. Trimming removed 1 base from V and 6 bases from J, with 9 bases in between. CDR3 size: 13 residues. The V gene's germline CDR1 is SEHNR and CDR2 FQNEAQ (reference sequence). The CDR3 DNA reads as TGTGCCAGCAGCTTAGTCCCCTCTCCTGAAGCTTTCTTT. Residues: CASSLVPSPEAFF.